One TCR beta chain is described in this entry. This entry comes from a study of blood T cell repertoires in COVID-19. Overall study context: Sources were T cells, B-cell-depleted T cells, or PBMCs; the material itself was cDNA or gDNA.

Germline lookup yields CDR1 MDHEN and CDR2 SYDVKM. This CDR3 contains 14 residues. The V and J ends lost 6 bases and 3 bases, in that order; junction bases with no gene match: 5. Original methodology: Reference gene primers were amplified, and this amplification served to estimate nucleated cell counts. The protocol was immunoSEQ multiplex PCR, while the TCRdb copy is restricted to in-frame clones and leaves out a portion. V and J calls and clone size are as listed in that table; D and trimming were resolved from the DNA. Of over 60,000 clones listed, approximately 86% are singletons. The chain recombines TRBV28 with TRBJ2-7; TRBD2 matches at 10 bases. The source material was peripheral blood. This clonotype was obtained from a man between 65 and 80 years old with acute or convalescent COVID-19. The CDR3 nucleotides read TGTGCCAGCAGCTCAGCGGGAGGGAGCTACGAGCAGTACTTC. Protein sequence: CASSSAGGSYEQYF.